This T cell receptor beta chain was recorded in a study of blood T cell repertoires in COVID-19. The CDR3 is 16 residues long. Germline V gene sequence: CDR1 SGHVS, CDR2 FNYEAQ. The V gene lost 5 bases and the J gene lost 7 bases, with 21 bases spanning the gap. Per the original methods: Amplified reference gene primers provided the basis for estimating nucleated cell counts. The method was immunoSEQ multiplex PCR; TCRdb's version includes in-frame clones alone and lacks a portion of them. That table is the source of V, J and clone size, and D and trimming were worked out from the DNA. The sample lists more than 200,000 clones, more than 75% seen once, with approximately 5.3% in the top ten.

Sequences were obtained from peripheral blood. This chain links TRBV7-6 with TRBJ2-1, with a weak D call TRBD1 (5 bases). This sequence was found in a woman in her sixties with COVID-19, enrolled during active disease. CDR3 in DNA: TGTGCCAGCAGCCCCGACTCAGCCATAAGGGGAAATGAGCAGTTCTTC. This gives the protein CASSPDSAIRGNEQFF.